Included here is one T cell receptor beta chain sequence, with context. Its binding antigen is unknown. It has no much larger one-base neighbor in the sample; base qualities were not kept. For this chain, trimming is 0 bases at the V end and 4 bases at the J end, and the number of junction bases without a gene match is 6. CDR1 and CDR2, per the germline V gene, are SGHRS and YFSETQ. From cysteine to phenylalanine, the CDR3 is 16 amino acids long. Only CDR3 DNA is held: 48 bases, read in frame from base 1. The cohort comprised hundreds of healthy bone marrow donors. At the time of sampling, all cohort members were nominally healthy, though unrecorded immune exposures were likely present. The donor tested CMV seropositive, placing the donor among the roughly 270 seropositive members of the cohort. Every donor gave a peripheral blood sample, and the peripheral blood mononuclear cells from that sample were used for TCR beta sequencing. The Qiagen DNeasy Blood Extraction Kit was used to extract genomic DNA from the blood cell samples.

The library was obtained by the immunoSEQ multiplex PCR assay. The multiplex PCR relied on a mix of 60 forward primers for TCR Vbeta segments and 13 reverse primers for TCR Jbeta segments. A multiplex PCR assay on genomic DNA amplified the CDR3 region of rearranged TCR beta genes. The amplified TCR beta libraries were sequenced on the Illumina HiSeq System as 87-base-pair reads. The original pipeline was this. A later analysis tallied some 79 million unique TCR beta chains across the 700 or so repertoires, and some 10 million of those chains were shared by two or more donors. To remove PCR and sequencing errors, raw reads were error-corrected and collapsed into unique sequences using a nearest-neighbor algorithm that merged closely related sequences. V, D and J gene segments were assigned by aligning CDR3 sequences to IMGT reference sequences. Each retained sequence needed at least a six-nucleotide match to both a V gene segment and a J gene segment. A rearrangement was called productive if the CDR3 had no stop codons and remained in frame with V and J, and every other rearrangement was called non-productive. Following IMGT convention, CDR3 was defined as the stretch from the second conserved V-encoded cysteine up to the conserved J-encoded phenylalanine. The earlier analysis of 500 to 600 of the donors excluded sequences that lacked an unambiguous match to a single V gene segment. In an earlier analysis of almost 600 of the donors, a V segment was called functional when productive rearrangements were above 56.7%, and segregating when the standard deviation between donors exceeded 5%. A statistical classification framework was built for diagnosing cytomegalovirus status from the catalog of TCR beta chain sequences. A later analysis assigned V and J genes by comparing TCR nucleotide sequences with IMGT/GENE-DB human TR gene sequences. A later analysis assigned CDR3 sequences and most-parsimonious VDJ recombination scenarios with the TCRdist pipeline. In a later analysis, each TCR beta chain was defined by its CDR3 amino acid sequence together with its V-gene family, and reads lacking a unique V-gene family were excluded. To address suspected cross-contamination and a sequencing artifact, a later analysis removed 592 highly shared, low-generation-probability nucleotide sequences. In a later analysis, a clonal expansion index for each public chain was calculated from normalized within-repertoire ranks of inferred template counts. In a later analysis, generation probabilities were computed using a VDJ recombination model fitted to out-of-frame rearrangements, and the results were checked against IGoR. A later analysis scored TCR-TCR, TCR-HLA and TCR-CMV co-occurrence with hypergeometric tests, applying a repertoire-size bias correction to TCR pairs. A later analysis estimated false discovery rates by permuting HLA or CMV assignments 20 times. In a later analysis, co-occurring TCRs were grouped with DBSCAN, and TCRdist sequence similarity was added when clustering was performed within HLA-allele-positive subsets. For co-occurrence clustering, repertoires with fewer than 30,000 or more than 120,000 public chains were excluded, along with a handful of repertoires with anomalous nucleotide sharing. This immuneACCESS table, as held by TCRdb, lists in-frame sequences with V and J called but not all clones. Of the missing ones, under half trace to an unresolved V gene in checked studies; the others have no known cause. Clone size and V and J calls were adopted from that table, with D and trimming inferred from the DNA. For this sample the table gives fewer than 90,000 clones, of which about 70% were detected only once. In total, the top ten clones hold about 7.6% of the sample.

The data stem from a study of cytomegalovirus exposure and HLA in healthy donors (dated by TCRdb to 2016 to 2017). Regarding the research as a whole: According to an earlier analysis of a few hundred of the donors, about 179 million T cells yielded 117 million unique TCR beta sequences and 276 Gb of sequence data. Among the roughly 390 genotyped donors, around 81% belonged to the genetic ancestry cluster associated with self-reported Caucasian donors. The study used immunosequencing to profile the T cell repertoires of some 600 subjects and linked those repertoires to cytomegalovirus serostatus. An earlier analysis of a few hundred of the donors applied high-throughput TCR beta sequencing to assess whether each TCR beta V gene segment acted as functional or pseudogenic. To predict cytomegalovirus infection status, the study brought together high-throughput TCR immunosequencing, statistical association of individual TCRs with disease status, and machine learning. Because of strong linkage in the cohort, roughly five DR-DQ haplotypes were treated as single units for association and clustering. HLA typing covered class I and class II loci at four-digit resolution. To study patterns of TCR occurrence, a later analysis re-analyzed previously published TCR beta repertoires from several hundred donors and added high-resolution HLA genotyping. An early release covering about 600 HLA-typed donors comprised about 310 gigabases of sequencing data and approximately 85 million unique TCR sequences. A separate validation cohort of 100 to 150 different subjects was used in addition to the roughly 670-subject first cohort. Rather than using new phenotypic data, the later analysis identified candidate immune exposures from TCR beta sequences and from how often those sequences occurred across donors. All discovery cohort repertoires had been generated on a single sequencing platform. The number of donors typed differed by locus, with roughly 629-640 for A, B, C, DRB1 and DQB1, over 500 for DQA1, over 600 for DPA1, and some 440 for DPB1. Alongside the repertoire data, information on donor age, sex, ethnicity and CMV serostatus was compiled. A later genetic analysis used genome-wide SNP genotypes for about 55% of the 666 donors, treating that subset as a discovery cohort. Across approximately 420 genotyped donors of the cohort, an average of roughly 200,000 unique TCR beta nucleotide sequences per donor were sequenced, and 15% to 20% of those sequences were non-productive. The study aimed to test whether signatures of past pathogen exposure could be identified by cataloging public T cell receptors.

Here is what the overall study found, with its caveats: A few of the identified cytomegalovirus-associated TCR beta chains were confirmed in vitro to be specific for cytomegalovirus antigens. Immune exposure information for the cohort was limited to CMV serostatus. Because counts were too low, under 20 rarely observed V segments, including chromosome 9 orphons, were left out of the earlier analysis of several hundred of the donors. Specific HLA alleles were associated with 15,000 to 20,000 TCR beta sequences at a false discovery rate of 0.05 in a later analysis. Correlated functional status among segregating V segments might be attributable to linkage disequilibrium, but an unknown experimental factor could not be ruled out. Presence/absence analyses assumed roughly uniform sequencing depth across donors, an assumption that may not hold. According to a later analysis, parvovirus B19, influenza, CMV and Epstein-Barr virus appeared linked to several top co-occurrence clusters. When HLA alleles, especially DR and DQ, strongly co-occurred, TCR associations were difficult to assign to individual alleles. A later analysis found that TCR association rates varied across HLA loci, with DRB1 alleles showing the most associated TCRs and HLA-C alleles the fewest. Some IMGT-functional V segments, including TRBV6-2 and TRBV6-3, could not be told apart with the 87-base-pair reads, so those segments were excluded. The study gave a list of more than 150 TCR beta chains associated with cytomegalovirus. The classifier was reported to diagnose cytomegalovirus status with high specificity and sensitivity in both the original and validation cohorts. A group of highly shared sequence variants was considered likely to be a technical artifact of the sequencing pipeline. In a later genetic analysis, fewer N-insertions in productive TCRs were reported among donors in an Asian-associated ancestry cluster than the approximately 670-donor mean. A further reported finding was that TCR beta sequences accurately predicted the HLA-A and HLA-B alleles for most subjects in the first cohort. V-gene and J-gene trimming of TCR beta chains was associated with a missense DCLRE1C variant in a later genetic analysis, and the association was replicated in an independent cohort. Broadly in line with IMGT annotations, most TCR beta V segments showed up in productive rearrangements about 87% or about 30% of the time in an earlier analysis of 587 of the donors. A later analysis found that HLA-associated TCR beta chains were more clonally expanded and had lower generation probabilities than equally common non-associated chains. Most TCR sequences were seen in very few donors, while some public TCRs were found in many individuals. The cohort was sequenced for TCR beta chains only, and without alpha or paired-chain data the features that could be detected were limited. According to a later analysis, most CMV-associated TCR beta chains appeared to be HLA-restricted, and the HLA associations seemed to be driven largely by CMV exposure. HLA typing was unavailable for some donors at each locus, so association tests used only the typed subset. It was suggested by the authors that the approach could potentially be generalized to other disease states and immunological phenotypes.

The sequence links TRBV5-1 to TRBJ2-3, and 9 junctional nucleotides match TRBD2. This receptor was identified in a man aged 40-49 years in good health and CMV-seropositive. The sequenced material came from PBMCs. The CDR3 region has the sequence CASSLGVAGESDTQYF. In nucleotide form, the sequence is TGCGCCAGCAGCTTGGGCGTAGCGGGGGAATCAGATACGCAGTATTTT.